This T cell receptor (beta chain) comes out of a study of graft-versus-host responses after intestinal transplantation. Turning to this clone: The antigen remains undetermined.

The ends were cut back, 6 bases at V and 4 bases at J, with 12 bases in the middle. The CDR3 spans 13 residues. Germline V gives CDR1 MDHEN, CDR2 SYDVKM. TCRdb's copy holds only in-frame clones and misses some; the assay was immunoSEQ multiplex PCR. The sample has 90,000 to 150,000 clones; over 85% are singletons. The clonotype was recovered from a human donor who received an intestinal transplant. The starting material was unstimulated CD4+ T cells sorted from spleen or lymph node cells, obtained before intestinal transplant. The chain combines TRBV28 with TRBJ1-2, with no clear D. The CDR3 DNA reads TGTGCCAGCAGGGAGGGCATCTCCTATGGCTACACCTTC. Translated, it gives CASREGISYGYTF.